The 27 T cell receptor beta chains in this list originate from one sample, sequenced in a study of blood T cell repertoires in COVID-19 (dated by TCRdb to the early 2020s). The library was generated by the immunoSEQ multiplex PCR assay. Here the immuneACCESS table is served through TCRdb, limited to in-frame sequences with V and J called. Missing clones are a known gap in these copies; in checked studies unresolved V genes cover under half, and the rest lacks a known reason. For this sample there are over 100,000 clones; roughly 85% appear just once. The ten largest clones take up approximately 2% of the sample. The sequenced material came from peripheral blood. The receptors come from a man aged 50 or older with active COVID-19.

The chain recombines TRBV6-6 with TRBJ1-2; D possibly corresponds to TRBD1 (6 bases). Deletions cut 0 bases from V and 7 bases from J, with 12 bases between. Germline V gene sequence: CDR1 MNHNY, CDR2 SVGAGI (reference sequence). The length of the CDR3 is 14 residues. The CDR3 nucleotides read TGTGCCAGCAGTTACTCGATGGGGGCGAGTGGCTACACCTTC. This gives the protein CASSYSMGASGYTF.

This clone was counted only a few times. The rearrangement links TRBV30 to TRBJ1-6; 9 bases match TRBD1. V was clipped by 3 bases and J by 0 bases; unmatched bases: 6. CDR3 size: 17 residues. The germline gives CDR1 GTSNPN, CDR2 SVGIG (reference sequence). CDR3 residues: CAWRGQGISSYNSPLHF. CDR3 nucleotides: TGTGCCTGGAGGGGACAGGGTATTAGCTCCTATAATTCACCCCTCCACTTT. The full variable domain, with the rest looked up from reference TRBV30 and TRBJ1-6, is SQTIHQWPATLVQPVGSPLSLECTVEGTSNPNLYWYRQAAGRGLQLLFYSVGIGQISSEVPQNLSASRPQDRQFILSSKKLLLSDSGFYLCAWRGQGISSYNSPLHFGNGTRLTVT.

The V and J genes are TRBV12-1 and TRBJ2-2; TRBD2, the table's D call, lacks a check against the DNA. TRBV12-1 represents a pseudogene. This CDR3 region has 16 residues. The CDR3 sequence: CASSLRLALDTGELFF. In DNA form, the CDR3 reads TGTGCCAGCAGCTTAAGACTAGCGCTGGACACCGGGGAGCTGTTTTTT.

V gene TRBV6-5 combines with J gene TRBJ1-1, with a tentative D call TRBD1 (6 bases). V was cut by 7 bases and J by 10 bases, with 19 bases left in between. CDR3 length equals 13 residues. Germline CDR1 and CDR2: MNHEY and SVGAGI. The DNA for the CDR3 is TGTGCCAGCACCCCCAGTGGGGGGGCGGTAGCTTTCTTT. Protein product: CASTPSGGAVAFF.

This chain uses TRBV4-1 with TRBJ2-5; possible D gene TRBD1, 5 bases. Trimming pared 0 bases from V and 4 bases from J, leaving 15 bases between. The germline V gene has CDR1 MGHRA and CDR2 YSYEKL. The CDR3 is made up of 16 amino acids. CDR3 nucleotides: TGCGCCAGCAGCCAAGATTGGGGCCGGCTCGGAGAGACCCAGTACTTC. This codes for CASSQDWGRLGETQYF.

This rearrangement joins TRBV5-5 to TRBJ2-1; possible D gene TRBD1, 6 bases. Deletions cut 4 bases from V and 7 bases from J, with 18 bases between. The CDR3 extends over 15 amino acids. The germline gives CDR1 SGHKS, CDR2 YYEKEE (reference sequence). As DNA, the CDR3 is TGTGCCAGCAGCCCGCGGACAGAATATTTAAATGAGCAGTTCTTC. Its translation: CASSPRTEYLNEQFF. Full variable domain (missing parts from reference TRBV5-5 and TRBJ2-1): DAGVTQSPTHLIKTRGQQVTLRCSPISGHKSVSWYQQVLGQGPQFIFQYYEKEERGRGNFPDRFSARQFPNYSSELNVNALLLGDSALYLCASSPRTEYLNEQFFGPGTRLTVL.

The chain uses TRBV27 and TRBJ1-5, with D perhaps matching TRBD1 (6 bases). The CDR3 length is 16 residues. CDR1 is MNHEY, CDR2 SMNVEV, per germline (reference sequence). The ends were cut back, 6 bases at V and 4 bases at J, with 19 bases in the middle. The CDR3 sequence: CASSLGGARGNQPQHF. DNA for the CDR3: TGTGCCAGCAGCCTAGGGGGGGCCCGGGGTAATCAGCCCCAGCATTTT.

The chain couples TRBV7-9 to TRBJ2-7; 7 bases are shared with TRBD1. This CDR3 spans 16 amino acids. Germline V gene lookup returns CDR1 SEHNR and CDR2 FQNEAQ (reference sequence). Trimming cost V 7 bases and J 1 base; bases outside gene matches: 13. CDR3 region: CASTPMGDSPSYEQYF. CDR3 coding DNA: TGTGCCAGCACTCCCATGGGGGACAGCCCGTCCTACGAGCAGTACTTC.

The chain employs TRBV14 and TRBJ2-1; TRBD1 might be the D (6 bases). The V gene's germline CDR1 is SGHDN and CDR2 FVKESK. Trimming left V 1 base short and J 6 bases short, with 16 bases between. This CDR3 has 16 amino acids. The CDR3 region has the DNA TGTGCCAGCAGCCAAGTCCGGGGCAGGGGTTTCAATGAGCAGTTCTTC. This codes for CASSQVRGRGFNEQFF.

This sequence joins TRBV19 and TRBJ2-1, with D possibly being TRBD2 (5 bases). The CDR3 is 13 residues long. Trimming took off 2 bases at V and 7 bases at J, with 9 bases between the two ends. Germline V gene lookup returns CDR1 LNHDA and CDR2 SQIVND (reference sequence). The CDR3 nucleotides are TGTGCCAGTAGTATACTCGGCGGGAATGAGCAGTTCTTC. Translation: CASSILGGNEQFF. Full variable domain (remainder filled in from reference TRBV19 and TRBJ2-1): DGGITQSPKYLFRKEGQNVTLSCEQNLNHDAMYWYRQDPGQGLRLIYYSQIVNDFQKGDIAEGYSVSREKKESFPLTVTSAQKNPTAFYLCASSILGGNEQFFGPGTRLTVL.

This chain joins TRBV6-5 and TRBJ1-4; 7 positions agree with TRBD1. This CDR3 spans 15 amino acids. Germline CDR1 MNHEY, CDR2 SVGAGI. Trimming cost V 5 bases and J 8 bases; bases outside gene matches: 11. In nucleotides, the CDR3 is TGTGCCAGCAGTCCAGGGGGGACCTGGAAGGAAAAACTGTTTTTT. Encoded protein: CASSPGGTWKEKLFF.

V is TRBV7-2 and J is TRBJ1-1; 9 bases align to TRBD1. After removal of 6 bases from V and 7 bases from J, the junction contained 3 bases not matched to a gene. CDR3 length: 12 residues. The germline gives CDR1 SGHTA, CDR2 FQGNSA. The CDR3 sequence: CASRPTGGEAFF. CDR3 nucleotide sequence: TGTGCCAGCAGGCCGACAGGGGGTGAAGCTTTCTTT.

The chain employs TRBV2 and TRBJ2-1, with 8 bases that match TRBD1. The CDR3 totals 16 residues. Trimming took 2 bases from V and 10 from J; bases not matched to a gene: 13. CDR1 is SNHLY and CDR2 is FYNNEI in the germline V gene. CDR3 coding DNA: TGTGCCAGCAGTGAACCACCGGGACAGGCGAGGAGGGAGCAGTTCTTC. It codes for CASSEPPGQARREQFF.

The chain recombines TRBV2 with TRBJ2-1; 13 bases are a match to TRBD2. Trimming cost V 5 bases and J 9 bases; bases outside gene matches: 4. CDR3 length equals 14 residues. From germline, CDR1 is SNHLY and CDR2 FYNNEI. The CDR3 nucleotides are TGTGCCAGCAGTCTAAGGACTAGCGGGGGTGAGCAGTTCTTC. It specifies CASSLRTSGGEQFF.

V is TRBV7-2 and J is TRBJ2-5; perhaps TRBD2 as D (6 bases). This CDR3 region has 17 residues. Per the germline V gene, CDR1 is SGHTA and CDR2 is FQGNSA. The V end lost 1 base, the J end lost 5 bases, and 20 bases lay between the germline ends. In nucleotides, the CDR3 is TGTGCCAGCAGCTTAGAGAGAAGGCGGGGAATCAGGGAGACCCAGTACTTC. It specifies CASSLERRRGIRETQYF.

The rearrangement uses TRBV19 and TRBJ1-3; D is ambiguous. CDR1 and CDR2 from the germline V gene are LNHDA and SQIVND (reference sequence). The V and J ends lost 3 bases and 0 bases respectively, with 6 bases between them. The CDR3 has 14 residues. CDR3 sequence reads: CASSIAVSGNTIYF. As DNA, the CDR3 is TGTGCCAGTAGTATTGCGGTCTCTGGAAACACCATATATTTT.

The rearrangement links TRBV19 to TRBJ1-2; perhaps TRBD1 as D (6 bases). The germline gives CDR1 LNHDA, CDR2 SQIVND (reference sequence). The CDR3 length is 15 residues. Trimming pared 5 bases from V and 3 bases from J, leaving 16 bases between. DNA of the CDR3: TGTGCCAGTAGTTCCGCAGGGGTCTTTGACTATGGCTACACCTTC. This translates into CASSSAGVFDYGYTF.

This rearrangement joins TRBV5-6 to TRBJ2-7; TRBD2 matches 8 bases. V was clipped by 4 bases and J by 4 bases; unmatched bases: 4. Germline loops: CDR1 SGHDT, CDR2 YYEEEE. CDR3 length equals 13 residues. The CDR3 reads CASSLQRGYEQYF. In DNA, the CDR3 is TGTGCCAGCAGCCTCCAGCGGGGGTACGAGCAGTACTTC.

V gene TRBV3-1 (or the pseudogene TRBV3-2) combines with J gene TRBJ2-1; TRBD2 matches 11 bases. Germline V CDR1 and CDR2: LGHDT, YNNKEL (reference sequence). CDR3 length: 16 amino acids. The V and J ends lost 0 bases and 6 bases, in that order; junction bases with no gene match: 4. CDR3 in amino acids: CASSQDRLAGGNEQFF. In DNA form, the CDR3 reads TGTGCCAGCAGCCAAGATCGGCTAGCGGGGGGCAATGAGCAGTTCTTC.

The chain carries TRBV5-6 and TRBJ2-7; a weak D match, TRBD1 (6 bases). Per germline, CDR1 SGHDT and CDR2 YYEEEE. The CDR3 loop spans 16 amino acids. V dropped 0 bases and J dropped 2 bases, with 15 bases sitting between them. In DNA, the CDR3 is TGTGCCAGCAGCTTGGAGGGTTTTGAGGGGGCCTACGAGCAGTACTTC. This translates into CASSLEGFEGAYEQYF.

This clone has a single count. This chain links TRBV7-2 with TRBJ1-2; 10 bases are shared with TRBD1. The V gene's germline CDR1 is SGHTA and CDR2 FQGNSA. The CDR3 contains 15 residues. Germline trimming cut 5 bases from V and 4 bases from J; bases unmatched to any gene: 7. CDR3 nucleotides: TGTGCCAGCAGCCCAACGGGACAGGGGCCCTATGGCTACACCTTC. This codes for CASSPTGQGPYGYTF.

The chain couples TRBV2 to TRBJ1-6; weak D call: TRBD1 (6 bases). Trimming took off 6 bases at V and 0 bases at J, with 12 bases between the two ends. Germline-derived CDR1 and CDR2 are SNHLY and FYNNEI. CDR3 length: 16 residues. CDR3 protein: CASSNRDPSYNSPLHF. CDR3 nucleotide sequence: TGTGCCAGCAGCAACAGGGATCCCTCCTATAATTCACCCCTCCACTTT.

This clone has only a few counts. The V gene is TRBV30, the J gene TRBJ2-7; tentative D call: TRBD2 (7 bases). The germline V gene encodes CDR1 GTSNPN and CDR2 SVGIG (reference sequence). V was clipped by 0 bases and J by 1 base, with 13 bases between them. CDR3 size: 15 residues. CDR3 loop: CAWSVRRGASYEQYF. CDR3 nucleotide sequence: TGTGCCTGGAGTGTACGCCGGGGGGCATCCTACGAGCAGTACTTC.

The CDR3 sequence: CASSLGTGGGQETQYF. The CDR3 nucleotides are TGTGCCAGCAGCTTAGGGACAGGGGGCGGCCAAGAGACCCAGTACTTC. The gene calls are TRBV7-9 and TRBJ2-5; 11 nucleotides line up with TRBD1. The V gene's germline CDR1 is SEHNR and CDR2 FQNEAQ (reference sequence). Trimming removed 1 base from V and 1 base from J; junction bases left unmatched: 2. The CDR3 is made up of 16 amino acids.

This sequence joins TRBV29-1 and TRBJ1-2; TRBD1 agrees at 12 bases. Germline V lookup: CDR1 SQVTM, CDR2 ANQGSEA. The CDR3 is made up of 14 amino acids. The trim removed 5 bases at V and 8 bases at J, leaving 9 bases unmatched. This CDR3 reads CSVNPGQGARGYTF. CDR3 nucleotides: TGCAGCGTTAACCCGGGACAGGGGGCGCGAGGCTACACCTTC.

This chain links TRBV6-5 with TRBJ1-2; TRBD1 matches at 7 bases. Unmatched junction bases numbered 9, after V lost 5 bases and J lost 6 bases. Germline CDR1 MNHEY, CDR2 SVGAGI. The CDR3 length is 14 residues. In DNA form, the CDR3 reads TGTGCCAGCAGTCCGTTACAGGGGCGGGATGGCTACACCTTC. It specifies CASSPLQGRDGYTF.

This chain connects TRBV30 to TRBJ2-5, with 7 bases aligning to TRBD2. Per the germline V gene, CDR1 is GTSNPN and CDR2 is SVGIG (reference sequence). The V and J ends lost 5 bases and 5 bases, in that order; junction bases with no gene match: 11. The CDR3 extends over 14 amino acids. This chain's CDR3 is CAWDLGGVGETQYF. CDR3 nucleotide sequence: TGTGCCTGGGACCTGGGAGGGGTAGGGGAGACCCAGTACTTC. Filled out from reference TRBV30 and TRBJ2-5, the complete variable domain reads SQTIHQWPATLVQPVGSPLSLECTVEGTSNPNLYWYRQAAGRGLQLLFYSVGIGQISSEVPQNLSASRPQDRQFILSSKKLLLSDSGFYLCAWDLGGVGETQYFGPGTRLLVL.